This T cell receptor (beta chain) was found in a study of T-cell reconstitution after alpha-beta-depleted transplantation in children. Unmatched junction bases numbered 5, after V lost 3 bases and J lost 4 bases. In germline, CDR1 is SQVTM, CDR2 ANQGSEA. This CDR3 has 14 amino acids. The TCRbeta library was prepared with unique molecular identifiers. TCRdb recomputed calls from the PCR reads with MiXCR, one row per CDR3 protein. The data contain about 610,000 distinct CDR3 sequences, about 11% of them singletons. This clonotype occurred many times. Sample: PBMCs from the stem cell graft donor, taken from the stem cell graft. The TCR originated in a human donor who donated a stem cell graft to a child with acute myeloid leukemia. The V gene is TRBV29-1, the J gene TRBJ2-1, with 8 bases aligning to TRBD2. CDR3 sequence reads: CSVDPSGLYNEQFF. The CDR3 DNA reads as TGCAGCGTTGATCCTAGCGGGCTATACAATGAGCAGTTCTTC.